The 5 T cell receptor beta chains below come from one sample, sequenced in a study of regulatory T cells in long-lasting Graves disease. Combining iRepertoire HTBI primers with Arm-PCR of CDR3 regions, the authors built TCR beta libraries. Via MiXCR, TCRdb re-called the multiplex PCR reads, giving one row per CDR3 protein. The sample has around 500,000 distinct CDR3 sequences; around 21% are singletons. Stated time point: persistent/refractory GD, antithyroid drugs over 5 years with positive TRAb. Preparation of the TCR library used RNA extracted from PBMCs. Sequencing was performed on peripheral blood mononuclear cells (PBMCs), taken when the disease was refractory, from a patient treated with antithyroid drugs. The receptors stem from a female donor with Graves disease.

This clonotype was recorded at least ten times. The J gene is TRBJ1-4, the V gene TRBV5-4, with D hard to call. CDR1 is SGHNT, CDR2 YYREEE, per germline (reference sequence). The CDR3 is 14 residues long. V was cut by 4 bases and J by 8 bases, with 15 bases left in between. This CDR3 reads CASSVPGPEEKLFF. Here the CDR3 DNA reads TGTGCCAGCAGCGTTCCCGGTCCTGAGGAAAAACTGTTTTTT.

The chain's CDR3 is CASSRSTGGFTEAFF. The CDR3 nucleotides are TGCGCCAGCAGCCGTTCGACAGGGGGCTTCACTGAAGCTTTCTTT. The chain couples TRBV4-1 to TRBJ1-1; 10 nucleotides align to TRBD1. The germline CDR1 and CDR2 sequences are MGHRA and YSYEKL. Trimming removed 4 bases from V and 4 bases from J; junction bases left unmatched: 6. The CDR3 has 15 amino acids.

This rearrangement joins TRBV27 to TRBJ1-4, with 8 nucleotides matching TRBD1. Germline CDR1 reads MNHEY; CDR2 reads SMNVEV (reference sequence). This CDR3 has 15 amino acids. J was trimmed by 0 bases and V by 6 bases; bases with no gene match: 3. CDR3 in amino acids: CASSDRGPTNEKLFF. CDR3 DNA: TGTGCCAGCAGCGACAGGGGTCCAACTAATGAAAAACTGTTTTTT.

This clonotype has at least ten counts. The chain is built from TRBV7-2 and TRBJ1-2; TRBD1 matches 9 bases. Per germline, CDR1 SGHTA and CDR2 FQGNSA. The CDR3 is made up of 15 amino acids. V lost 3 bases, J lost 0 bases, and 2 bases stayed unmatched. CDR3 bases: TGTGCCAGCAGCTTCGGGACAGGGACTAACTATGGCTACACCTTC. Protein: CASSFGTGTNYGYTF.

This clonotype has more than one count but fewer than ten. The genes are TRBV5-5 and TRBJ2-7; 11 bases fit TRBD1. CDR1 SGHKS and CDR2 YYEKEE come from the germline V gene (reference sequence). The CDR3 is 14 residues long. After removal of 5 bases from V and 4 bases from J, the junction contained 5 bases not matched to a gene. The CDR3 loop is CASRPGQGEYEQYF. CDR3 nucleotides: TGTGCCAGCAGACCGGGACAGGGGGAATACGAGCAGTACTTC.